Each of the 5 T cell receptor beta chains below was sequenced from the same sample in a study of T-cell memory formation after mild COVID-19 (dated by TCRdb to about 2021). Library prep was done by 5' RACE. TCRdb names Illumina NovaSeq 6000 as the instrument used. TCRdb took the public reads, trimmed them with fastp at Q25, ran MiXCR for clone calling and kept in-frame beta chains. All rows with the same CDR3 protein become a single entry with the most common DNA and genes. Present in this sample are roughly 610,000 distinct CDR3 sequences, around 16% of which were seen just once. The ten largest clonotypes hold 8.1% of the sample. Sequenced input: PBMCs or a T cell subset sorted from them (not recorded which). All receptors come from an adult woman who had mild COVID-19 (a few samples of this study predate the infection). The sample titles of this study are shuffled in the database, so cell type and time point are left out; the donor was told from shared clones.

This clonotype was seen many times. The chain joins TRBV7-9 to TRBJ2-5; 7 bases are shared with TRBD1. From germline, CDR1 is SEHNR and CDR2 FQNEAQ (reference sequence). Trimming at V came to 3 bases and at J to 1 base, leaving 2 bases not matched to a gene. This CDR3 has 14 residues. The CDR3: CASSLTGIQETQYF. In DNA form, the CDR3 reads TGTGCCAGCAGCTTGACAGGGATCCAAGAGACCCAGTACTTC.

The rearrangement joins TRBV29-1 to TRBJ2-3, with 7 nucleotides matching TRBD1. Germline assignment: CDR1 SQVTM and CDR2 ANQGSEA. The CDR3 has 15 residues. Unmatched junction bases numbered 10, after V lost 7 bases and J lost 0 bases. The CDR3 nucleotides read TGCAGCGCCCGCCTTACAGGGGTGAGCACAGATACGCAGTATTTT. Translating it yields CSARLTGVSTDTQYF.

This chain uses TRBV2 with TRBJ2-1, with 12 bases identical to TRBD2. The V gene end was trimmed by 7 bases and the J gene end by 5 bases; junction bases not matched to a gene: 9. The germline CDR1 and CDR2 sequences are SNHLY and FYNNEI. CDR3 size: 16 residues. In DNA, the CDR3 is TGTGCCAGCAAGGACCTAGCGGGGGGGGTCAACAATGAGCAGTTCTTC. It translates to CASKDLAGGVNNEQFF.

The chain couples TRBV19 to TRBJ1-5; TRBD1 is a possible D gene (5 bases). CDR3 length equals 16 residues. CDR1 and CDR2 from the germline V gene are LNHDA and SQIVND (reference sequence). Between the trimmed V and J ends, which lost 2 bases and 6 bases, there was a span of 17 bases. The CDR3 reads CASSIRDHRGGQPQHF. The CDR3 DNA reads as TGTGCCAGTAGTATAAGAGACCATAGGGGTGGTCAGCCCCAGCATTTT.

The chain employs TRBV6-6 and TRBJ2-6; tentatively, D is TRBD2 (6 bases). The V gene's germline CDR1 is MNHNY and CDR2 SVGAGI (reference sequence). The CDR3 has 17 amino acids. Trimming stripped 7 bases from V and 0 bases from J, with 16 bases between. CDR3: CASKGTGGNSGANVLTF. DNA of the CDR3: TGTGCCAGCAAGGGGACCGGGGGAAACTCTGGGGCCAACGTCCTGACTTTC.